A selection of T cell receptor beta chains follows, all from one sample in a study of radiation and T cells in renal cell carcinoma. Repertoires were generated with immunoSEQ multiplex PCR, while TCRdb's copy carries only in-frame clones and drops some. The top ten hold less than 20% of the sample, which has some 150,000 clones, 75% to 90% seen once. The source was blood, collected from a patient whose treatment included radiotherapy and nephrectomy. These receptors were taken from a woman in her forties or fifties with renal cell carcinoma. Both conserved end residues are part of each CDR3. A D gene is named only where the DNA matches it firmly.

>TRBV7-2|15|TRBD1|TRBJ1-2
TGTGCCAGCAACCATCCGACAGGGGGGGTAGGTGGCTACACCTTC
CASNHPTGGVGGYTF
>TRBV29-1|12|TRBD1|TRBJ1-2
TGCAGCGAGCGGACAGGACAATATGGCTACACCTTC
CSERTGQYGYTF
>TRBV2|14|TRBD2|TRBJ2-1
TGTGCCAGCAGAGGGTCTAGCGGGATCAATGAGCAGTTCTTC
CASRGSSGINEQFF
>TRBV6-5|13|-|TRBJ2-7
TGTGCCAGCAGTTACTCGGGGGACGGGGAGCAGTACTTC
CASSYSGDGEQYF
>TRBV4-3|17|TRBD2|TRBJ2-2
TGCGCCAGCAGCCAAGGAGCTAGCGGGGGGGCTGCCGGGGAGCTGTTTTTT
CASSQGASGGAAGELFF
>TRBV29-1|12|TRBD1|TRBJ2-7
TGCAGCGCCCGGACAGGGGAATTCGAGCAGTACTTC
CSARTGEFEQYF
>TRBV19|14|TRBD1|TRBJ1-4
TGTGCCAGTATTTGGGGACAGGGTAATGAAAAACTGTTTTTT
CASIWGQGNEKLFF
>TRBV19|14|TRBD1|TRBJ2-2
TGTGCCAGTAGTAACACAGGGGACACCGGGGAGCTGTTTTTT
CASSNTGDTGELFF
>TRBV5-4|13|TRBD1|TRBJ2-7
TGTGCCACCGTTGACAGGGTTTCGCGAGAGCAGTACTTC
CATVDRVSREQYF
>TRBV25-1|13|-|TRBJ2-2
TGTGCTTGCGGACACACGAACACCGGGGAGCTGTTTTTT
CACGHTNTGELFF
>TRBV9|15|-|TRBJ1-3
TGTGCCAGCAGCGTCGGCCCAAACTCTGGAAACACCATATATTTT
CASSVGPNSGNTIYF
>TRBV5-1|16|TRBD2|TRBJ2-2
TGCGCCAGCAGCATCATAGCGGGGGCGAACACCGGGGAGCTGTTTTTT
CASSIIAGANTGELFF
>TRBV5-1|17|TRBD2|TRBJ2-2
TGCGCCAGCAGCTTGGTCGGGACGGCGGGAGGCACCGGGGAGCTGTTTTTT
CASSLVGTAGGTGELFF
>TRBV7-8|15|-|TRBJ2-7
TGTGCCAGCAGCTCCGGGCCAAATGAGGCCTACGAGCAGTACTTC
CASSSGPNEAYEQYF
>TRBV10-3|15|-|TRBJ2-7
TGTGCCATCAGTGAGGGGGAGGTTTTGCCCTACGAGCAGTACTTC
CAISEGEVLPYEQYF
>TRBV28|13|-|TRBJ1-5
TGTGCCAGCAGAGGGACACTCAATCAGCCCCAGCATTTT
CASRGTLNQPQHF
>TRBV7-9|14|-|TRBJ1-1
TGTGCCAGCAGCTTATGGGGGGATGGCACTGAAGCTTTCTTT
CASSLWGDGTEAFF
>TRBV6-5|13|-|TRBJ1-6
TGTGCCAGCGCAGGGGAAGGCAATTCACCCCTCCACTTT
CASAGEGNSPLHF
>TRBV4-3|14|-|TRBJ2-3
TGCGCCAGCAGCCAACAAACCGGGCCCAATACGCAGTATTTT
CASSQQTGPNTQYF
>TRBV28|13|-|TRBJ2-3
TGTGCCAGCAGTTTATCAACCCGGGATACGCAGTATTTT
CASSLSTRDTQYF
>TRBV29-1|14|TRBD2|TRBJ2-5
TGCAGCGTTGATTATGTAGCGGGGGGAGAGACCCAGTACTTC
CSVDYVAGGETQYF
>TRBV30|14|TRBD2|TRBJ2-7
TGTGCCTGGAGTGTAATGGCGGGGGGCTACGAGCAGTACTTC
CAWSVMAGGYEQYF
>TRBV27|14|-|TRBJ1-6
TGTGCCAGCAGTTCTTCTTCCGGCCCGTCACCCCTCCACTTT
CASSSSSGPSPLHF
>TRBV10-3|16|TRBD1|TRBJ2-5
TGTGCCACTCAGAACCGGGACAGACACATACAAGAGACCCAGTACTTC
CATQNRDRHIQETQYF
>TRBV30|12|-|TRBJ2-7
TGTGCCTGGAGTGTACAGGCCCCAGAGCAGTACTTC
CAWSVQAPEQYF
>TRBV6-5|11|-|TRBJ2-5
TGTGCCAGCAGTCAAATGGAGACCCAGTACTTC
CASSQMETQYF
>TRBV5-1|18|TRBD2|TRBJ2-1
TGCGCCAGCAGCTTGCCGAAGGAAGGACTAGCGGGGGCAGGTGAGCAGTTCTTC
CASSLPKEGLAGAGEQFF
>TRBV19|15|TRBD1|TRBJ1-5
TGTGCCAGTAGCGGGGACAGGGGTGGCAATCAGCCCCAGCATTTT
CASSGDRGGNQPQHF
>TRBV28|15|TRBD2|TRBJ2-1
TGTGCCAGCAGTTTAACGAGCGGGAGGGCCAGGGAGCAGTTCTTC
CASSLTSGRAREQFF